This is a list of T cell receptor beta chains from one sample in a study of cytomegalovirus exposure and HLA in healthy donors. Using immunoSEQ multiplex PCR, the repertoire was profiled, and TCRdb retains in-frame clones only, with some absent. Of over 150,000 clones in the sample, 68% were seen once. What was sequenced was PBMCs. The receptors were sampled from a woman between 40 and 55 years old in good health and CMV-seropositive. CDR3s include the opening cysteine and the closing phenylalanine or tryptophan. The D gene is left open where the match is weak. Part of the rows lack a size; the others show once, few, many or a class for expanded clones.

TRBJ2-5	TRBV11-3	.	.	TGTGCCAGCAGCTTAGGGCAGACTGGCGCCCACTCCCCAGAGACCCAGTACTTC	CASSLGQTGAHSPETQYF
TRBJ2-1	TRBV7-9	.	TRBD2	TGTTCCAGCAGCTTAGTTAGGACTAGCGGGAATAACAATGAGCAGTTCTTC	CSSSLVRTSGNNNEQFF
TRBJ2-6	TRBV5-4	.	TRBD1	TGTGCCAGCGACGACAGGGGTAGCGGCTCTGGGGCCAACGTCCTGACTTTC	CASDDRGSGSGANVLTF
TRBJ1-5	TRBV19	few	.	TGTGCCAGTAGAATGACAGCCGCGGGAAGGGAGCCCCAGCATTTT	CASRMTAAGREPQHF
TRBJ2-2	TRBV7-6	.	.	TGTGCCAGCAGCTTAGTAGAGGGAAACGGGGAGCTGTTTTTT	CASSLVEGNGELFF
TRBJ1-3	TRBV19	.	.	TGTGCCAGTAGTGTCAACACCGACTCTGGAAACACCATATATTTT	CASSVNTDSGNTIYF
TRBJ2-1	TRBV29-1	once	.	TGCAGCGTTATACCAGCAGTTAACCCCCTAGATGAGCAGTTCTTC	CSVIPAVNPLDEQFF
TRBJ2-2	TRBV11-3	.	.	TGTGCCAGCAGCTTAGTTACAGGCGGGGAGCTGTTTTTT	CASSLVTGGELFF
TRBJ1-5	TRBV7-8	.	.	TGTGCCAGCAGCCACCGACTCCTGCGGGAGCCCCAGCATTTT	CASSHRLLREPQHF
TRBJ2-7	TRBV2	.	.	TGTGCCAGCAGTGAATGGATGGAGGGTTCCTACGAGCAGTACTTC	CASSEWMEGSYEQYF
TRBJ1-1	TRBV11-2	few	.	TGTGCCAGCAGCTTGGCGGGGACTGAAGCTTTCTTT	CASSLAGTEAFF
TRBJ2-2	TRBV25-1	.	TRBD2	TGTGCCAGCAACTTAGCGGGGAGTACCGGGGAGCTGTTTTTT	CASNLAGSTGELFF
TRBJ2-5	TRBV15	.	.	TGTGCCACCAGCAGAGATAAGAGTGCCCGGGACTACCAAGAGACCCAGTACTTC	CATSRDKSARDYQETQYF
TRBJ1-1	TRBV6-6	once	.	TGTGCCAGCAGATACAGGTATGTCAGCGCTGAAGCTTTCTTT	CASRYRYVSAEAFF
TRBJ1-5	TRBV5-1	few	.	TGCGCCAGCAGCTTGAGGCAGGGGCCCAATCAGCCCCAGCATTTT	CASSLRQGPNQPQHF
TRBJ1-2	TRBV18	few	.	TGTGCCAGCTCACCACTGGGGCTCTTCGGCTACACCTTC	CASSPLGLFGYTF
TRBJ1-6	TRBV7-9	.	.	TGTGCCAGCAGCTTAGGGGCAATAGGGGATTCACCCCTCCACTTT	CASSLGAIGDSPLHF
TRBJ2-3	TRBV7-2	.	TRBD2	TGTGCCAGCAGCTTAGGGCTAGCGGCCCTCACAGATACGCAGTATTTT	CASSLGLAALTDTQYF
TRBJ1-4	TRBV7-6	.	.	TGTGCCAGCAGCTTAGCGAGCGGGCCTAATGAAAAACTGTTTTTT	CASSLASGPNEKLFF
TRBJ2-1	TRBV4-3	.	TRBD2	TGCGCCAGCAGCCAAAGGAATGTAGCGGGGGGTTTCAATGAGCAGTTCTTC	CASSQRNVAGGFNEQFF